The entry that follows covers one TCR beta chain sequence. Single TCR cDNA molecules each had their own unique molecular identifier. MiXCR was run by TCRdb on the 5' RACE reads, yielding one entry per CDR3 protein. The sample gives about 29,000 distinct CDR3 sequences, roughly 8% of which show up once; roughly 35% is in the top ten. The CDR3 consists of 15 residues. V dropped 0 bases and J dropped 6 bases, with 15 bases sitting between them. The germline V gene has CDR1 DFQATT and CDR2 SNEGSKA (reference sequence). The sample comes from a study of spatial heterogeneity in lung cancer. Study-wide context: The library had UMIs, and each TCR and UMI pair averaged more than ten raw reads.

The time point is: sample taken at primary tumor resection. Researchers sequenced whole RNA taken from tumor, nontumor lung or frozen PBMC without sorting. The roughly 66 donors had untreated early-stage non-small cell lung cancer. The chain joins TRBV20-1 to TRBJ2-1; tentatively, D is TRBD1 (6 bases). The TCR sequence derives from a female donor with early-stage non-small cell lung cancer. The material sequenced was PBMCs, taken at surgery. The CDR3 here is CSARDSGESFNEQFF. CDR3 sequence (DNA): TGCAGTGCTAGAGATTCAGGGGAAAGCTTCAATGAGCAGTTCTTC.